These 9 T cell receptor beta chains came from one sample sequenced in a study of STAT3 mutations in large granular lymphocyte leukemia. General study results and limits: In T-cell large granular lymphocyte leukemia, about half of patients showed multiple immunodominant subclonotypes.

Profiling relied on immunoSEQ multiplex PCR, and the TCRdb table lists in-frame clones only, not all of them. The sample has some 30,000 clones, around 88% seen once. Their antigens are not known. The sample consisted of peripheral blood mononuclear cells. All receptors come from a man between 60 and 75 years old with T-cell large granular lymphocyte leukemia. Some clones in this sample may be carry-over from other donors' samples.

The rearrangement uses TRBV6-6 and TRBJ2-7; 7 bases agree with TRBD1. The trim removed 4 bases at V and 3 bases at J, leaving 3 bases unmatched. This CDR3 is built from 13 residues. The V gene's germline CDR1 is MNHNY and CDR2 SVGAGI (reference sequence). The CDR3 nucleotides are TGTGCCAGCAGTTTTGGGGACAGCTACGAGCAGTACTTC. It is translated as CASSFGDSYEQYF.

The CDR3 DNA is TGCAGTCTCCGGAGCACAGATACGCAGTATTTT. It yields the protein CSLRSTDTQYF. The rearrangement joins TRBV20-1 to TRBJ2-3; D call uncertain. V lost 8 bases and J lost 0, with 6 bases in between. Per germline, CDR1 DFQATT and CDR2 SNEGSKA (reference sequence). The CDR3 runs 11 residues.

This clone was recorded only once. The chain employs TRBV30 and TRBJ2-4, with D tentatively TRBD2 (5 bases). Looked up from germline, CDR1 is GTSNPN and CDR2 is SVGIG (reference sequence). This CDR3 region has 12 residues. The germline V and J ends were trimmed by 0 bases and 7 bases, with 7 bases remaining between them. The CDR3 bases are TGTGCCTGGAGTGTCCGCGGGAACATTCAGTACTTC. This gives the protein CAWSVRGNIQYF. Full variable domain (remainder filled in from reference TRBV30 and TRBJ2-4): SQTIHQWPATLVQPVGSPLSLECTVEGTSNPNLYWYRQAAGRGLQLLFYSVGIGQISSEVPQNLSASRPQDRQFILSSKKLLLSDSGFYLCAWSVRGNIQYFGAGTRLSVL.

This sequence joins TRBV7-9 and TRBJ2-1, with a possible D match to TRBD2 (5 bases). The CDR3 is made up of 15 amino acids. V lost 5 bases and J lost 10, with 21 bases in between. The germline V gene encodes CDR1 SEHNR and CDR2 FQNEAQ (reference sequence). CDR3 sequence reads: CASSPLLLEGMEQFF. The CDR3 DNA reads as TGTGCCAGCAGCCCACTCCTACTTGAGGGAATGGAGCAGTTCTTC.

The table lists this clone with a few counts. The chain carries TRBV12-5 and TRBJ2-7, with 7 bases matching TRBD1. Germline V gene data show CDR1 as LGHNT and CDR2 as FRNRAP. The CDR3 contains 17 residues. The junction had 11 bases not matched to a gene; V was cut back by 0 bases and J by 3 bases. CDR3 DNA sequence: TGTGCTAGTGGTTTGGTACTAGGTGCTGGGACAGTCTACGAGCAGTACTTC. It specifies CASGLVLGAGTVYEQYF. Combining the CDR3 with reference TRBV12-5 and TRBJ2-7 gives the whole variable domain DARVTQTPRHKVTEMGQEVTMRCQPILGHNTVFWYRQTMMQGLELLAYFRNRAPLDDSGMPKDRFSAEMPDATLATLKIQPSEPRDSAVYFCASGLVLGAGTVYEQYFGPGTRLTVT.

Notes on this clone: One end of the junction fails to match germline, which may point to a read error. The J gene is TRBJ2-7, the V gene TRBV7-3, with D possibly being TRBD1 or TRBD2 (5 bases each). The CDR3 spans 13 residues. Germline values: CDR1 SGHTA, CDR2 FQGTGA. CDR3 sequence: CASSPARDHEQYF. In nucleotides, the CDR3 is TGTGCCAGCAGCCCCGCCCGGGACCACGAACAGTACTTC.

V gene TRBV5-1 combines with J gene TRBJ2-7; 10 bases agree with TRBD1. V trimming: 4 bases; J trimming: 5 bases; junction bases outside the gene matches: 9. Germline V lookup: CDR1 SGHRS, CDR2 YFSETQ. The CDR3 extends over 15 amino acids. As DNA, the CDR3 is TGCGCCAGCAGCCGCCGAGGGACAGGGGATGACGAGCAGTACTTC. It specifies CASSRRGTGDDEQYF.

J is TRBJ2-7 and V is TRBV7-2; 7 bases map to TRBD1. Germline loops: CDR1 SGHTA, CDR2 FQGNSA. This CDR3 is built from 15 residues. V lost 3 bases, J lost 1 base, and 6 bases stayed unmatched. CDR3 sequence reads: CASSFGTASSYEQYF. CDR3 DNA sequence: TGTGCCAGCAGCTTCGGGACAGCGTCGTCCTACGAGCAGTACTTC.

The J gene is TRBJ2-3, the V gene TRBV7-9; D is uncertain. V gave up 4 bases and J gave up 4 bases, with 9 bases separating them. This CDR3 spans 13 amino acids. Germline CDR1 is SEHNR and CDR2 is FQNEAQ (reference sequence). The CDR3 bases are TGTGCCAGCAGCTCTTACGGGCCAGATACGCAGTATTTT. This translates into CASSSYGPDTQYF.